A selection of T cell receptor beta chains follows, all from one sample in a study of blood T cell repertoires in COVID-19. Using immunoSEQ multiplex PCR, the repertoire was profiled, and TCRdb retains in-frame clones only, with some absent. The sample lists over 150,000 clones, roughly nine tenths occurring once. The specimen sequenced was peripheral blood. The receptors stem from a man aged 45-60 years with acute or convalescent COVID-19. The CDR3 runs from the conserved cysteine through the conserved F or W.

j_call v_call cdr3_aa
TRBJ1-4 TRBV28 CASNDGGAYEKLFF
TRBJ1-1 TRBV7-9 CASSSGQNTEAFF
TRBJ2-1 TRBV21-1 CASSKGLAGGPAYNEQFF
TRBJ1-2 TRBV11-2 CASSPANYGYTF
TRBJ1-3 TRBV9 CASSDLSQGAWGNTIYF
TRBJ2-1 TRBV11-2 CASSPRTGAPHNEQFF
TRBJ2-1 TRBV7-8 CASSPWPAGSYNEQFF
TRBJ1-2 TRBV18 CASSLRQGLDGYTF
TRBJ1-1 TRBV19 CASSHQGGTEAFF
TRBJ2-3 TRBV7-9 CASSLDRQSTDTQYF
TRBJ2-2 TRBV25-1 CASRLGQGGLNTGELFF
TRBJ1-2 TRBV27 CASSNPGTGGGYTF
TRBJ2-2 TRBV9 CASSVERGETGELFF
TRBJ2-5 TRBV21-1 CAGNREETQYF
TRBJ1-1 TRBV20-1 CSATGNTEAFF
TRBJ1-1 TRBV6-6 CASTGELILNTEAFF
TRBJ2-7 TRBV15 CATSRVPGLSLYEQYF
TRBJ2-3 TRBV4-1 CASSLGTSWDTQYF
TRBJ2-5 TRBV19 CASSTGASGAQETQYF
TRBJ2-2 TRBV6-5 CASSYSIRGTGELFF
TRBJ2-1 TRBV27 CASSYLPGHSHEQFF
TRBJ2-3 TRBV4-3 CASSQGQDTDTQYF
TRBJ1-2 TRBV4-2 CASSQDTAGLANYGYTF
TRBJ1-5 TRBV7-9 CASSPGQGNQPQHF
TRBJ1-5 TRBV7-2 CASSLQDNQPQHF
TRBJ1-2 TRBV19 CASRDKTGNYGYTF
TRBJ1-5 TRBV3-1/TRBV3-2 CASSLVPGPQHF
TRBJ2-1 TRBV11-2 CASSLGLAGNEQFF